This section outlines one T cell receptor beta chain sequence together with its context. This sample was included in a study of technical replicates of blood from a handful of donors. In germline, CDR1 is SGHKS, CDR2 YYEKEE (reference sequence). Trimming pared 8 bases from V and 0 bases from J, leaving 14 bases between. The CDR3 runs 14 residues. The assay was immunoSEQ multiplex PCR, and TCRdb's table has in-frame clones only and misses some. The data hold around 76,000 clones, with 90% to 95% observed a single time. This clonotype was sampled from a human donor in good health. Sequenced material: T cells isolated from PBMCs. The chain carries TRBV5-5 and TRBJ1-1; tentatively, D is TRBD1 (6 bases). The CDR3 sequence: CARTSGQMNTEAFF. The DNA of the CDR3 is TGTGCCAGGACGTCGGGACAAATGAACACTGAAGCTTTCTTT.